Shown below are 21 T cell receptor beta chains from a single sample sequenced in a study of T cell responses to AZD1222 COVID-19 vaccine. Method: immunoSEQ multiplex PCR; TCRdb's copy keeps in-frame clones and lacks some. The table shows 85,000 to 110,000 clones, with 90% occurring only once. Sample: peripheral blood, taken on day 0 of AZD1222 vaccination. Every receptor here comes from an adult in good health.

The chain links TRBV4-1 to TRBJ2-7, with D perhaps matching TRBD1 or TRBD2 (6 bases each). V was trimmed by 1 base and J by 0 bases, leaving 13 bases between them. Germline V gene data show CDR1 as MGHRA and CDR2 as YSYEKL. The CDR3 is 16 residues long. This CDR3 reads CASSQGSGGFSYEQYF. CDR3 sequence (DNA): TGCGCCAGCAGCCAAGGGTCCGGGGGCTTCTCCTACGAGCAGTACTTC.

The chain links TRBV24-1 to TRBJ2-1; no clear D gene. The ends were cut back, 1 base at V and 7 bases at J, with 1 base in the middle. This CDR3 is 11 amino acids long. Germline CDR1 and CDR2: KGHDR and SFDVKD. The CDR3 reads CATSDFNEQFF. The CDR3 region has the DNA TGTGCCACCAGTGATTTTAATGAGCAGTTCTTC.

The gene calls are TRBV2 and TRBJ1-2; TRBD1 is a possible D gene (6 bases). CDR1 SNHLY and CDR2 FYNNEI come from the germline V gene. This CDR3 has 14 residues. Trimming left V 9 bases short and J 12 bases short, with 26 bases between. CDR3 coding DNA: TGTGCCAGGAAGGGGAGCGGGGGCCCTCTTGGAAACACCTTC. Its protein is CARKGSGGPLGNTF.

The CDR3 coding sequence is TGCGCCAGCAGCCAAGATCTCTATAGCAATCAGCCCCAGCATTTT. Translation gives CASSQDLYSNQPQHF. The chain uses TRBV4-3 and TRBJ1-5; D is unresolved. The CDR3 contains 15 residues. CDR1 is LGHNA, CDR2 YSLEER, per germline. V lost 0 bases, J lost 0 bases, and 6 bases lay in between.

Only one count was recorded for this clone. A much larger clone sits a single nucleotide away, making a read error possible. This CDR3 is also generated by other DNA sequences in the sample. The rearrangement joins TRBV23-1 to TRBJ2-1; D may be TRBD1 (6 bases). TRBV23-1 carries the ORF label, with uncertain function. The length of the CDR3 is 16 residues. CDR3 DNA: TGCGCCAGTAGTCACCCCGAACAGGGATGGTACAATGAGCAGTTCTTC. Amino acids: CASSHPEQGWYNEQFF.

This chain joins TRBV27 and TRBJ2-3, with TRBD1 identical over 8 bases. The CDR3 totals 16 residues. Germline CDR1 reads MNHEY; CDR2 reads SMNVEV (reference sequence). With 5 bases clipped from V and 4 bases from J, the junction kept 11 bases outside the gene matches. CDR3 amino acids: CASSPWTGFSSDTQYF. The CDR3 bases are TGTGCCAGCAGTCCCTGGACAGGGTTCTCATCAGATACGCAGTATTTT.

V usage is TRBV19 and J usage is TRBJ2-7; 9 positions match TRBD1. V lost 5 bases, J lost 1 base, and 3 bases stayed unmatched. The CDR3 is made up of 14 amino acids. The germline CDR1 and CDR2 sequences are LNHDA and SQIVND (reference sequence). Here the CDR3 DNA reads TGTGCCAGTAGTGCCGGGACAGGGTCCTACGAGCAGTACTTC. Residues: CASSAGTGSYEQYF.

The CDR3 protein is CASSSQHSLNEKLFF. In DNA form, the CDR3 reads TGTGCCAGCAGCTCCCAGCACTCCCTTAATGAAAAACTGTTTTTT. The J gene is TRBJ1-4, the V gene TRBV7-4; no clear D gene. V lost 4 bases to trimming and J lost 4 bases, with 13 bases between them. The germline V gene encodes CDR1 SGHVT and CDR2 SQSDAQ. The CDR3 is made up of 15 amino acids.

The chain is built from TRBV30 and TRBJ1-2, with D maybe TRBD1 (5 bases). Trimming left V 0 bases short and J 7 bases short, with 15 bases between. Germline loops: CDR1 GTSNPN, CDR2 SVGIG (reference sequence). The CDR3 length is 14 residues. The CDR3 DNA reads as TGTGCCTGGAGTGTCGGGGCCAGGGCCTCTGGCTACACCTTC. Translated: CAWSVGARASGYTF.

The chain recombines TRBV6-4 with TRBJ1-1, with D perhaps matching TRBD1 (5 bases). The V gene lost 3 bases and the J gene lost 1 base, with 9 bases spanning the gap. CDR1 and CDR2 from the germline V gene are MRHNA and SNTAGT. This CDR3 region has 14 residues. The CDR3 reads CASSEGAENTEAFF. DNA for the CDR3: TGTGCCAGCAGTGAAGGGGCGGAGAACACTGAAGCTTTCTTT.

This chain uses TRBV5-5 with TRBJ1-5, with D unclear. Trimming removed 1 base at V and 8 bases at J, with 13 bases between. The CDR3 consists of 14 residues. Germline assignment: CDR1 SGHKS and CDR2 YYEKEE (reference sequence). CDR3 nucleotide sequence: TGTGCCAGCAGCTTGCATTGGGCCGGGGAGCCCCAGCATTTT. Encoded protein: CASSLHWAGEPQHF.

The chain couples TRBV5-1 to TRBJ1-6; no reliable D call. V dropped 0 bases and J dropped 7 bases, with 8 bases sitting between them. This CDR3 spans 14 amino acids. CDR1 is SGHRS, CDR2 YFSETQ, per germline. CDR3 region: CASSLEGGNSPLHF. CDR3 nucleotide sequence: TGCGCCAGCAGCTTGGAGGGTGGGAATTCACCCCTCCACTTT.

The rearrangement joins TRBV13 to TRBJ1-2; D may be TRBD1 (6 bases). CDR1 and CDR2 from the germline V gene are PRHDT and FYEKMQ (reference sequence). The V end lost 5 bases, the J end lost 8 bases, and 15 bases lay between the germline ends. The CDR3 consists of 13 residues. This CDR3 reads CASSPGARWGYTF. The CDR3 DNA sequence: TGTGCCAGCAGCCCGGGGGCGCGTTGGGGCTACACCTTC.

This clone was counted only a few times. The DNA for the CDR3 is TGCGCCAGCAGTTCCCAGGGGGCAGATACGCAGTATTTT. It specifies CASSSQGADTQYF. The chain combines TRBV10-1 with TRBJ2-3, with 7 nucleotides matching TRBD1. The junction had 3 bases not matched to a gene; V was cut back by 5 bases and J by 4 bases. This CDR3 comprises 13 residues. Per germline, CDR1 WNHNN and CDR2 SYGVQD (reference sequence).

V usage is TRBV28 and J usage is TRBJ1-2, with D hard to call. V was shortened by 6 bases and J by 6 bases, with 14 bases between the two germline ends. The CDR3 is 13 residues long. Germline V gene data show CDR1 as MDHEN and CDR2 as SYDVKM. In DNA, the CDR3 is TGTGCCAGCAGCCTCTACAGTGAACATGGCTACACCTTC. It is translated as CASSLYSEHGYTF.

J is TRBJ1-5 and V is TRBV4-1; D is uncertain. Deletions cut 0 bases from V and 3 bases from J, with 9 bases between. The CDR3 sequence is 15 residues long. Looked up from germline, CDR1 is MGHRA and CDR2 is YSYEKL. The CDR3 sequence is CASSQDRMANQPQHF. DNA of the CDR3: TGCGCCAGCAGCCAAGACAGGATGGCCAATCAGCCCCAGCATTTT.

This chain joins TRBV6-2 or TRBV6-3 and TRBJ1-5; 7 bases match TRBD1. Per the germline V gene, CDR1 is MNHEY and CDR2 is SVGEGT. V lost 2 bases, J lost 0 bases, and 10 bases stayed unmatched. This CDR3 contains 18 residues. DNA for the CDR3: TGTGCCAGCAGTTACCATCGACAGGGTCCTTATAGCAATCAGCCCCAGCATTTT. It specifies CASSYHRQGPYSNQPQHF.

This CDR3 reads CARPRTGCPEAFF. The CDR3 DNA follows: TGTGCCAGACCGAGGACAGGGTGTCCTGAAGCTTTCTTT. This chain joins TRBV18 and TRBJ1-1; 8 bases line up with TRBD1. CDR3 size: 13 residues. V lost 9 bases, J lost 6 bases, and 9 bases stayed unmatched. Germline lookup yields CDR1 KGHSH and CDR2 LQKENI.

For the CDR3, the DNA is TGTGCCATCAGAAACGGGGCGCGGGGCTACACCTTC. Protein sequence: CAIRNGARGYTF. J is TRBJ1-2 and V is TRBV10-3; D may be TRBD1 (5 bases). CDR1 ENHRY and CDR2 SYGVKD come from the germline V gene. Trimming pared 6 bases from V and 8 bases from J, leaving 13 bases between. This CDR3 comprises 12 residues.

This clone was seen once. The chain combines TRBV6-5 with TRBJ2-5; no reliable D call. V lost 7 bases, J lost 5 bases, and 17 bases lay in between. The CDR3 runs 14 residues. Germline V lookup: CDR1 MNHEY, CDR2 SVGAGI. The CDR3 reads CASMSVGPRETQYF. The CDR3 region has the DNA TGTGCCAGCATGTCAGTAGGGCCAAGGGAGACCCAGTACTTC.

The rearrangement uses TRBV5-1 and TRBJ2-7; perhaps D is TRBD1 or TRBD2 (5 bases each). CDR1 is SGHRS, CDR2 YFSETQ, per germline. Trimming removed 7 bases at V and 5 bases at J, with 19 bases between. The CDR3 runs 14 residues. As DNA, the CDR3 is TGCGCCAGCGCACTGGGACCCTCCTTCAACGAGCAGTACTTC. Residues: CASALGPSFNEQYF.